Listed here are 5 T cell receptor beta chains from one sample, sequenced in a study of blood T cell repertoires in COVID-19. TCRdb's table, derived via immunoSEQ multiplex PCR, lists solely in-frame clones and lacks some. The sample has around 99,000 clones; more than 70% are singletons. The sample taken for sequencing was peripheral blood. The source of these receptors is a man in his fifties or sixties with active or convalescent COVID-19.

This sequence joins TRBV15 and TRBJ2-1; 12 bases fit TRBD2. The CDR3 is made up of 19 amino acids. V shed 0 bases, J shed 0 bases, and the junction held 6 bases outside the gene matches. Germline V gives CDR1 LNHNV, CDR2 YYDKDF (reference sequence). The chain's CDR3 is CATSRDPLAGGHSYNEQFF. The CDR3 DNA follows: TGTGCCACCAGCAGAGATCCACTAGCGGGAGGACACTCCTACAATGAGCAGTTCTTC.

V is TRBV7-9 and J is TRBJ1-1; 9 bases fit TRBD1. The germline V gene encodes CDR1 SEHNR and CDR2 FQNEAQ (reference sequence). There are 15 residues in the CDR3. The ends lost 5 bases at V and 1 base at J; junction bases unmatched: 5. The CDR3 here is CASSRWDRANTEAFF. CDR3 DNA sequence: TGTGCCAGCAGCCGTTGGGACAGGGCGAACACTGAAGCTTTCTTT.

The J gene is TRBJ1-3, the V gene TRBV13; the D is unclear. In germline, CDR1 is PRHDT, CDR2 FYEKMQ (reference sequence). Between the trimmed V and J ends, which lost 3 bases and 2 bases, there was a span of 5 bases. The length of the CDR3 is 13 residues. The CDR3 DNA is TGTGCCAGCAGCTTGCAGGCTGGAAACACCATATATTTT. Encoded protein: CASSLQAGNTIYF.

This chain joins TRBV5-6 and TRBJ2-5, with D perhaps TRBD1 (5 bases). The CDR3 is made up of 12 amino acids. Trimming cost V 2 bases and J 9 bases, with 11 bases left between them. CDR1 is SGHDT, CDR2 YYEEEE, per germline. Here the CDR3 reads CASSLSEGAQYF. The CDR3 DNA is TGTGCCAGCAGCTTATCCGAAGGGGCCCAGTACTTC.

This rearrangement joins TRBV3-1 (or the pseudogene TRBV3-2) to TRBJ2-1, with no clear D. Germline V CDR1 and CDR2: LGHDT, YNNKEL (reference sequence). The CDR3 loop spans 15 amino acids. The V end lost 0 bases, the J end lost 3 bases, and 9 bases lay between the germline ends. This CDR3 is CASSQEGRSYNEQFF. The CDR3 nucleotides are TGTGCCAGCAGCCAAGAGGGTCGGAGCTACAATGAGCAGTTCTTC.